This T cell receptor beta chain was profiled in a study of CD8 T cells in Susac syndrome (dated 2019 in TCRdb). Study-wide context: Among the sequenced Susac syndrome patients, about six had clinically active disease and under ten were in clinical remission. Susac syndrome patients were therapy-naive, on corticosteroids (some also receiving IVIg), or on IVIg alone at blood withdrawal. The study used repertoire sequencing to test whether antigen drove CD8+ T cell activation and differentiation in Susac syndrome. The study compared CD8+ T cell repertoire clonality among approximately twelve healthy donors, roughly 14 Susac syndrome patients and approximately 16 multiple sclerosis patients. Here is what the overall study found, with its caveats: The number of individuals in the TCR sequencing and HLA analysis was acknowledged as relatively small. Clonal expansion was observed in Susac syndrome CD8+ repertoires, with the highest expansion in CD8+ TEMRA cells and greater expansion in clinically active than in remitting patients. In the total CD8+ and CD8+ TEMRA repertoires, around 17 and five Susac-specific public clones, respectively, were identified.

Peripheral blood CD8+ and CD4+ T cells from healthy donors, Susac syndrome patients and multiple sclerosis patients were profiled by high-throughput TCR beta sequencing. Recently defined diagnostic criteria for definite or probable disease were met by the Susac syndrome patients. CD8+ TEMRA cells were enriched by FACS, while bulk CD8+ and CD4+ T cells were purified by magnetic negative isolation. Blood was collected in EDTA tubes and processed within 24 hours, with PBMCs isolated through density gradient centrifugation. PBMCs intended for TCR sequencing were cryopreserved in liquid nitrogen and were subsequently thawed in a 37 degrees C water bath. Purity of sorted or isolated CD4+, CD8+ and CD8+ TEMRA cells was at least 90%. RNA was extracted using the RNeasy kit, and roughly 0.5 to 1 microgram was reverse transcribed with random hexamers. TCR beta CDR3 regions were amplified with the immunoSEQ multiplex PCR assay covering 54 Vbeta and 13 Jbeta segments. Bias from PCR amplification was corrected by using a synthetic template baseline for primer optimization and for computational correction. As for the authors' bioinformatics: Only productive sequences were kept, with reads annotated to V, D and J genes according to IMGT and analyzed in immunoSEQ Analyzer. Clonality was calculated as one minus the Shannon entropy normalized by log2 of the number of productive unique sequences. Public and private clones were assessed among the 100 most prevalent clones of each patient and control. Clones were defined as Susac-specific when absent from the healthy and MS cohorts, from roughly 1,000 published viral clones and from other ImmuneACCESS disease sequences. TCRdb reprocessing: public reads trimmed at Q25 with fastp, clones called with MiXCR, in-frame beta chains kept. Each CDR3 protein appears once, grouped with its most common genes and DNA. TCRdb, not the original authors, processed these V and J calls. Across this sample there are approximately 190,000 distinct CDR3 sequences, with 85% to 95% seen only once. The ten most abundant clones make up around 0.16% of the sample.

Comment on this clonotype: The target of this receptor is not known. No qualities accompany the bases; no much larger clone lies one base away.

V has 3 bases trimmed and J has 4 bases trimmed; junction bases matching no gene number 6. The CDR3 runs 15 amino acids, cysteine and phenylalanine included. The DNA shown is the 45-base CDR3, in frame from base 1. From a lookup of the germline V gene, CDR1 and CDR2 are SGHDN and FVKESK. The TCR comes from a human donor with Susac syndrome. This receptor chain uses TRBV14 and TRBJ1-2; 9 bases in between match TRBD1. The sequenced material came from CD8+ T cells from PBMCs. The CDR3 corresponds to CASSQGGQGLYGYTF. The nucleotides read TGTGCCAGCAGCCAGGGGGGACAGGGTCTCTATGGCTACACCTTC.